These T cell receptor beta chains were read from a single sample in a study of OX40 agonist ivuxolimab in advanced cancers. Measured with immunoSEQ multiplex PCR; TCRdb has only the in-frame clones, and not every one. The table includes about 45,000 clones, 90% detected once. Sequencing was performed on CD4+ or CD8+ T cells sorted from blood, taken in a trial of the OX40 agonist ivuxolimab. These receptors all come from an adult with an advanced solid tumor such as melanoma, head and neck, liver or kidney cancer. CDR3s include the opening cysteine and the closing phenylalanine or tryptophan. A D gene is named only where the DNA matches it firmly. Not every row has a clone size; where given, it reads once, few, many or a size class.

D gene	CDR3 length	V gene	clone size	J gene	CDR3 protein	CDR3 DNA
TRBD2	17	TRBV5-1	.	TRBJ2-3	CASSLESSGRVTDTQYF	TGCGCCAGCAGCTTGGAGTCTAGCGGGAGGGTTACAGATACGCAGTATTTT
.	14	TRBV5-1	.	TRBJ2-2	CASSLVAGTGELFF	TGCGCCAGCAGCTTGGTGGCCGGCACCGGGGAGCTGTTTTTT
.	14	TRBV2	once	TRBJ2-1	CASSERTSSNEQFF	TGTGCCAGCAGTGAAAGGACCAGCTCCAATGAGCAGTTCTTC
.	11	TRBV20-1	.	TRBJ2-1	CSADGGNEQFF	TGCAGTGCTGACGGCGGCAATGAGCAGTTCTTC
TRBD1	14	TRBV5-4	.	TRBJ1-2	CASSSTGVFYGYTF	TGTGCCAGCAGCTCGACAGGGGTTTTCTATGGCTACACCTTC
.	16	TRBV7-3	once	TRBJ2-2	CASSLQGPGNTGELFF	TGTGCCAGCAGCTTACAAGGGCCGGGGAACACCGGGGAGCTGTTTTTT
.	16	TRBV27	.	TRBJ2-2	CASSPGVGNFPGELFF	TGTGCCAGCAGTCCCGGCGTGGGGAATTTCCCCGGGGAGCTGTTTTTT
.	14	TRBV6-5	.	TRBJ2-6	CASRGPAGANVLTF	TGTGCCAGCAGAGGACCCGCTGGGGCCAACGTCCTGACTTTC
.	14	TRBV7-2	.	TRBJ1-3	CASSRPTGGNTIYF	TGTGCCAGCTCCAGACCTACCGGTGGAAACACCATATATTTT
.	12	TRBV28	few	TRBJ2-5	CASSLFQGTQYF	TGTGCCAGCAGTTTATTCCAGGGGACCCAGTACTTC
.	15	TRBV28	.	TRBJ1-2	CASRISQGPIYGYTF	TGTGCCAGCAGAATATCTCAGGGGCCAATTTATGGCTACACCTTC
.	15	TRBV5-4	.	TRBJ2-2	CASSLDQSGVGELFF	TGTGCCAGCAGCTTGGATCAGAGTGGGGTCGGGGAGCTGTTTTTT
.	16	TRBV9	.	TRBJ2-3	CASSVEPFSFTDTQYF	TGTGCCAGCAGCGTAGAGCCCTTCAGCTTCACAGATACGCAGTATTTT
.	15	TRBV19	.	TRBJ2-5	CASSLGSGNQETQYF	TGTGCCAGTAGCCTTGGGTCGGGCAACCAAGAGACCCAGTACTTC
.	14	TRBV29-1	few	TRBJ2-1	CSVERVSAYNEQFF	TGCAGCGTTGAGAGGGTGTCAGCGTACAATGAGCAGTTCTTC